This TCR beta chain was found in a study of blood T cell repertoires in COVID-19. For the study at large: PBMCs, B-cell-depleted T cells, or T cells were the source of the cDNA or gDNA that made up the material.

Assignments of participants to cohorts depended upon their own reported clinical history. The CDR3 is 15 amino acids. Germline CDR1 is SEHNR and CDR2 is FQNEAQ (reference sequence). V shed 0 bases and J shed 1 base, with 9 bases lying between them. The method was immunoSEQ multiplex PCR; TCRdb's version includes in-frame clones alone and lacks a portion of them. The repertoire consists of approximately 100,000 clones, with 80% to 90% occurring once and the leading ten covering less than 3.5%. Input material: PBMCs or T cells enriched from blood (not recorded which). The chain combines TRBV7-9 with TRBJ1-1; D is unresolved. The receptor comes from a woman between 50 and 59 years old who had recovered from COVID-19. CDR3 nucleotides: TGTGCCAGCAGCTTAGCGAGCCTACCGAACACTGAAGCTTTCTTT. The encoded protein is CASSLASLPNTEAFF.